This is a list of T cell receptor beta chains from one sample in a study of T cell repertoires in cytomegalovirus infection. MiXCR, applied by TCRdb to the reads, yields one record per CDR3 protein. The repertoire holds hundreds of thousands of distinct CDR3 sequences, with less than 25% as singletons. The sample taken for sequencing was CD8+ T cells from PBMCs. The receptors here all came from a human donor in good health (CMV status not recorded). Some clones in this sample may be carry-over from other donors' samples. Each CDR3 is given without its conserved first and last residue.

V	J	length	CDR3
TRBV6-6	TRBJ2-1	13	ASSWRDRGDNEQF
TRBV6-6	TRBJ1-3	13	ASRPDSYSGNTIY
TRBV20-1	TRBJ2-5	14	SALRGGRGNEETQY
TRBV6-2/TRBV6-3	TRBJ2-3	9	ASRGPDTQY
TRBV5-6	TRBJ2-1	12	ASSLEPLEEEQF
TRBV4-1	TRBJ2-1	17	ASSQAFPRVGSSYNEQF
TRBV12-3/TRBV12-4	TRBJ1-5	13	ASSPTGGGNQPQH
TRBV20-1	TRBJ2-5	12	SASSGFSEETQY
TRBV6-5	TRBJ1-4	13	ASSSTTEGIGKLF
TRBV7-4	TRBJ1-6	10	ASGSNNSPLH
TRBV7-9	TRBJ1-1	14	ASSPGQGIRAAEAF
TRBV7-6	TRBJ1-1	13	ASSLASTKNTEAF
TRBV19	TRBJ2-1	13	ASSIGAGGLNEQF
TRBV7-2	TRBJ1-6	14	ASSLAMGKGNSPLH
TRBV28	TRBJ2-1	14	ASSWGAVSSYNEQF
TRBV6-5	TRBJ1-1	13	ASSGGYTPVTEAF
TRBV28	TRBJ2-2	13	ASSLAGASTGELF
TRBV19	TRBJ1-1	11	ASIPRRGTEAF
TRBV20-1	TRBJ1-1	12	SASSLYRDTEAF
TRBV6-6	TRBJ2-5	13	ASSYSPGTRETQY
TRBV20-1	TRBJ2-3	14	SARERGTASTDTQY
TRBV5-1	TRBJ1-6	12	ASSARGGNSPLH
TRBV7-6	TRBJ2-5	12	ASSLKGRQETQY
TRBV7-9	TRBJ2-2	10	ALETSTGELF
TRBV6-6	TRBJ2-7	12	ASTPLPDSYEQY
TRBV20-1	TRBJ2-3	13	SARGLAGGTDTQY
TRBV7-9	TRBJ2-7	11	ASTPAEPYEQY
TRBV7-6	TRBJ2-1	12	ASSSGGPYNEQF
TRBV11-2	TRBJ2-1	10	ASSSDYNEQF
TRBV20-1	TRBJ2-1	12	SARDSIPYNEQF
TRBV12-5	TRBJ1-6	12	ASGGTDYNSPLH
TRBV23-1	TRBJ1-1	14	ASSQLPRLPNTEAF
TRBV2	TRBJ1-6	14	ASSRTGGGNNSPLH
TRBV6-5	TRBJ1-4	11	ASSYGANEKLF
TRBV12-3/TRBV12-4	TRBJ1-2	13	ASHGRLTLGYGYT
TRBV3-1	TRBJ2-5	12	ASSQEGLGTTKY
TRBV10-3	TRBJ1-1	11	AISEPGRTEAF
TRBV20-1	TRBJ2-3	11	SARDVVRDTQY
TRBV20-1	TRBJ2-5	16	SATEGRGAVRFLETQY
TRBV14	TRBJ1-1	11	VSSWQGNTEAF